This is a list of T cell receptor beta chains from one sample in a study of cytomegalovirus exposure and HLA in healthy donors. The repertoire was sequenced with immunoSEQ multiplex PCR; TCRdb's copy has only in-frame clones and lacks some. Altogether about 63,000 clones are present, about 89% being singletons, with the ten largest covering 0.95% to 1.5%. Material for sequencing was PBMCs. The receptors stem from a woman under 30 in good health and CMV-seronegative. Each CDR3 is given with its conserved first and last residue. Each record gives: J gene, V gene, D gene, clone size, CDR3 protein, CDR3 DNA. A D gene is named only where the DNA matches it firmly. The size entry is marked missing in some rows and otherwise reads once, few, many or a size class.

J gene: TRBJ2-6; V gene: TRBV14; D gene: TRBD1; clone size: NA; CDR3 protein: CASSQRQGSGANVLTF; CDR3 DNA: TGTGCCAGCAGCCAAAGACAGGGGTCTGGGGCCAACGTCCTGACTTTC
J gene: TRBJ2-4; V gene: TRBV18; D gene: TRBD2; clone size: NA; CDR3 protein: CASSPGRLAGLVGKNIQYF; CDR3 DNA: TGTGCCAGCTCACCTGGTCGGCTAGCGGGATTGGTTGGCAAAAACATTCAGTACTTC
J gene: TRBJ2-2; V gene: TRBV27; D gene: NA; clone size: NA; CDR3 protein: CASTRLGDTGELFF; CDR3 DNA: TGTGCCAGCACTCGACTAGGAGACACCGGGGAGCTGTTTTTT
J gene: TRBJ2-3; V gene: TRBV5-1; D gene: NA; clone size: NA; CDR3 protein: CASSGLASSDTQYF; CDR3 DNA: TGCGCCAGCAGCGGCCTAGCGAGCTCTGATACGCAGTATTTT
J gene: TRBJ1-2; V gene: TRBV18; D gene: NA; clone size: NA; CDR3 protein: CASSPGSQPGGYGYTF; CDR3 DNA: TGTGCCAGCTCACCAGGGAGCCAACCCGGTGGCTATGGCTACACCTTC
J gene: TRBJ1-4; V gene: TRBV28; D gene: TRBD1; clone size: NA; CDR3 protein: CASSRLGQTNEKLFF; CDR3 DNA: TGTGCCAGCAGCCGTTTGGGACAGACTAATGAAAAACTGTTTTTT
J gene: TRBJ2-7; V gene: TRBV28; D gene: TRBD1; clone size: once; CDR3 protein: CASSTPGQPYEQYF; CDR3 DNA: TGTGCCAGCAGTACACCGGGACAGCCCTACGAGCAGTACTTC
J gene: TRBJ2-5; V gene: TRBV10-3; D gene: TRBD2; clone size: NA; CDR3 protein: CAISGGARETQYF; CDR3 DNA: TGTGCCATCAGCGGGGGGGCCCGGGAGACCCAGTACTTC
J gene: TRBJ1-5; V gene: TRBV6-1; D gene: NA; clone size: NA; CDR3 protein: CASKITGREQPQHF; CDR3 DNA: TGTGCCAGCAAAATCACAGGGAGGGAACAGCCCCAGCATTTT
J gene: TRBJ2-3; V gene: TRBV28; D gene: NA; clone size: NA; CDR3 protein: CASSVPSTDTQYF; CDR3 DNA: TGTGCCAGCAGTGTCCCGAGCACAGATACGCAGTATTTT
J gene: TRBJ2-1; V gene: TRBV27; D gene: TRBD2; clone size: NA; CDR3 protein: CASRYSGRSGNEQFF; CDR3 DNA: TGTGCCAGTAGATATAGCGGGAGATCGGGCAATGAGCAGTTCTTC
J gene: TRBJ2-3; V gene: TRBV7-2; D gene: NA; clone size: NA; CDR3 protein: CASSLMLATGTDTQYF; CDR3 DNA: TGTGCCAGCAGCTTAATGCTAGCGACTGGCACAGATACGCAGTATTTT
J gene: TRBJ1-5; V gene: TRBV7-2; D gene: NA; clone size: NA; CDR3 protein: CASSPGGVPQPQHF; CDR3 DNA: TGTGCCAGCAGCCCTGGGGGGGTCCCTCAGCCCCAGCATTTT
J gene: TRBJ2-5; V gene: TRBV9; D gene: NA; clone size: NA; CDR3 protein: CASSAPLRDQETQYF; CDR3 DNA: TGTGCCAGCAGTGCCCCCCTGAGAGACCAAGAGACCCAGTACTTC
J gene: TRBJ2-5; V gene: TRBV5-4; D gene: TRBD2; clone size: NA; CDR3 protein: CASSLAGGGETQYF; CDR3 DNA: TGTGCCAGCAGCTTGGCGGGGGGAGGGGAGACCCAGTACTTC
J gene: TRBJ1-1; V gene: TRBV19; D gene: NA; clone size: NA; CDR3 protein: CASSIDGEQEAFF; CDR3 DNA: TGTGCCAGTAGTATAGATGGGGAGCAGGAAGCTTTCTTT
J gene: TRBJ2-7; V gene: TRBV7-2; D gene: NA; clone size: NA; CDR3 protein: CASSLRLAEGLRYF; CDR3 DNA: TGTGCCAGCAGCTTACGGCTAGCCGAAGGGTTACGGTACTTC
J gene: TRBJ2-6; V gene: TRBV18; D gene: NA; clone size: NA; CDR3 protein: CASSPTGSSGANVLTF; CDR3 DNA: TGTGCCAGCTCCCCCACGGGGAGCTCTGGGGCCAACGTCCTGACTTTC
J gene: TRBJ2-3; V gene: TRBV4-2; D gene: NA; clone size: NA; CDR3 protein: CASSTAGTDTDTQYF; CDR3 DNA: TGTGCCAGCAGCACAGCCGGGACTGACACAGATACGCAGTATTTT
J gene: TRBJ1-4; V gene: TRBV28; D gene: TRBD1; clone size: NA; CDR3 protein: CASRQGANEKLFF; CDR3 DNA: TGTGCCAGTAGACAGGGAGCTAATGAAAAACTGTTTTTT
J gene: TRBJ1-5; V gene: TRBV7-2; D gene: TRBD1; clone size: NA; CDR3 protein: CASSLGDRVPQPQHF; CDR3 DNA: TGTGCCAGCAGCTTGGGGGACAGGGTACCTCAGCCCCAGCATTTT
J gene: TRBJ2-5; V gene: TRBV28; D gene: NA; clone size: NA; CDR3 protein: CASSPGAGLYQETQYF; CDR3 DNA: TGTGCCAGCAGCCCGGGCGCGGGGTTGTACCAAGAGACCCAGTACTTC
J gene: TRBJ2-1; V gene: TRBV29-1; D gene: NA; clone size: NA; CDR3 protein: CSARTYQTGNEQFF; CDR3 DNA: TGCAGCGCCCGGACATACCAAACGGGCAATGAGCAGTTCTTC
J gene: TRBJ2-6; V gene: TRBV5-6; D gene: TRBD1; clone size: NA; CDR3 protein: CASSLARQGAFSGANVLTF; CDR3 DNA: TGTGCCAGCAGCTTGGCCCGTCAGGGGGCTTTTTCTGGGGCCAACGTCCTGACTTTC
J gene: TRBJ2-3; V gene: TRBV19; D gene: TRBD2; clone size: NA; CDR3 protein: CASSIGGGVVADTQYF; CDR3 DNA: TGTGCCAGTAGTATAGGGGGGGGAGTGGTCGCAGATACGCAGTATTTT
J gene: TRBJ1-3; V gene: TRBV7-9; D gene: NA; clone size: NA; CDR3 protein: CASSLARGGLDTIYF; CDR3 DNA: TGTGCCAGCAGCTTAGCGCGGGGAGGTTTGGACACCATATATTTT
J gene: TRBJ1-1; V gene: TRBV7-8; D gene: NA; clone size: few; CDR3 protein: CASSFQYLNTEAFF; CDR3 DNA: TGTGCCAGCAGCTTTCAGTATCTCAACACTGAAGCTTTCTTT
J gene: TRBJ2-1; V gene: TRBV6-5; D gene: TRBD2; clone size: few; CDR3 protein: CASSYSGTRNEQFF; CDR3 DNA: TGTGCCAGCAGTTACTCCGGGACTAGGAATGAGCAGTTCTTC
J gene: TRBJ2-3; V gene: TRBV4-2; D gene: TRBD2; clone size: NA; CDR3 protein: CASSLSSSGGAVDTQYF; CDR3 DNA: TGTGCCAGCAGCCTCTCATCCAGCGGGGGGGCCGTGGATACGCAGTATTTT
J gene: TRBJ2-7; V gene: TRBV28; D gene: NA; clone size: NA; CDR3 protein: CASSSPWAPAYEQYF; CDR3 DNA: TGTGCCAGCAGTTCTCCTTGGGCGCCAGCCTACGAGCAGTACTTC
J gene: TRBJ2-5; V gene: TRBV18; D gene: NA; clone size: NA; CDR3 protein: CASGGNYQETQYF; CDR3 DNA: TGTGCCAGCGGCGGGAACTACCAAGAGACCCAGTACTTC
J gene: TRBJ2-7; V gene: TRBV7-9; D gene: NA; clone size: NA; CDR3 protein: CASSLDWAARQYF; CDR3 DNA: TGTGCCAGCAGCTTAGATTGGGCTGCCAGGCAGTACTTC
J gene: TRBJ1-2; V gene: TRBV5-4; D gene: NA; clone size: NA; CDR3 protein: CASSLVQAPRYGYTF; CDR3 DNA: TGTGCCAGCAGCTTGGTACAGGCCCCTAGGTATGGCTACACCTTC
J gene: TRBJ1-1; V gene: TRBV5-1; D gene: TRBD1; clone size: once; CDR3 protein: CASSRGDRGKTEAFF; CDR3 DNA: TGCGCCAGCAGTAGAGGGGACAGGGGAAAAACTGAAGCTTTCTTT
J gene: TRBJ2-5; V gene: TRBV21-1; D gene: NA; clone size: NA; CDR3 protein: CASGPSSETGRETQYF; CDR3 DNA: TGTGCCAGCGGCCCAAGCTCCGAGACAGGGAGGGAGACCCAGTACTTC
J gene: TRBJ1-2; V gene: TRBV5-4; D gene: NA; clone size: NA; CDR3 protein: CASSFQPGPYNYGYTF; CDR3 DNA: TGTGCCAGCAGCTTTCAGCCAGGGCCATATAACTATGGCTACACCTTC